This TCR beta chain stems from a study of cytomegalovirus exposure and HLA in healthy donors. Findings and limits, study-wide: Follow-up analysis found HLA locus-dependent TCR association rates, highest for DRB1 and lowest for HLA-C.

Both 60 Vbeta primers and 13 Jbeta primers went into the PCR. Profiling relied on immunoSEQ multiplex PCR, and the TCRdb table lists in-frame clones only, not all of them. This table holds about 170,000 clones, around 83% found once. Turning to this clone: Its specificity is not known. Germline and junction disagree at one end, which may indicate a read error.

This receptor was identified in a man aged 30-40 years in good health and CMV-seropositive. The sequenced sample was PBMCs.

CDR3 amino acids: CSSSLEQTEAFF. In DNA form, the CDR3 reads TGTTCCAGCAGCTTAGAACAGACTGAAGCTTTCTTT. The V call is TRBV7-9, the J call TRBJ1-1; D unclear. Germline V gene lookup returns CDR1 SEHNR and CDR2 FQNEAQ (reference sequence). The CDR3 sequence is 12 residues long.